This T cell receptor beta chain was documented in a study of blood T cell repertoires in COVID-19. Turning to the study itself: The United States, Italy and Spain were the sources of the acute and convalescent COVID-19 samples.

Looked up from germline, CDR1 is DFQATT and CDR2 is SNEGSKA (reference sequence). The CDR3 sequence is 11 residues long. With 0 bases removed from V and 7 bases from J, the gap between germline ends came to 6 bases. In the study's own analysis: Reference gene primer amplification gave nucleated cell count estimates. Sequencing was performed with immunoSEQ multiplex PCR; in TCRdb, only in-frame clones are kept and a portion is missing. V, J and clone size are those of that table, while D and trimming were read from the DNA. The repertoire includes approximately 230,000 clones, roughly 82% of them detected once, and about 5.3% sits in the top ten.

This clonotype was obtained from a woman aged 80 or older with active or convalescent COVID-19. The sample was peripheral blood. The rearrangement links TRBV20-1 to TRBJ1-2, with D unclear. The CDR3 reads CSARDPSGYTF. DNA for the CDR3: TGCAGTGCTAGAGACCCTAGTGGCTACACCTTC.